Given below is one TCR beta chain in context. Amplification used 60 Vbeta primers and 13 Jbeta primers. Sequencing was performed with immunoSEQ multiplex PCR; in TCRdb, only in-frame clones are kept and a portion is missing. This sample lists approximately 76,000 clones; its ten largest clones have 3.5% to 4%. Per the germline V gene, CDR1 is MDHEN and CDR2 is SYDVKM. Between the trimmed V and J ends, which lost 6 bases and 6 bases, there was a span of 8 bases. CDR3 length equals 12 residues. Healthy donors of bone marrow made up the group. This entry comes from a study of cytomegalovirus exposure and HLA in healthy donors. Study-wide background: Earlier results showed approximately 110 million unique TCR beta sequences derived from about 179 million T cells. For the approximately 400 genotyped donors, more than 80% fell within the Caucasian-associated ancestry cluster.

The chain has TRBV28 and TRBJ2-2, with D tentatively TRBD2 (6 bases). This clonotype was sampled from a man aged 18 to 29 in good health and CMV-seropositive. What was sequenced was PBMCs. CDR3 bases: TGTGCCAGCAGGACTAGTGCCGGGGAGCTGTTTTTT. The encoded protein is CASRTSAGELFF. The entire variable domain, with the rest obtained from reference TRBV28 and TRBJ2-2, is as follows: DVKVTQSSRYLVKRTGEKVFLECVQDMDHENMFWYRQDPGLGLRLIYFSYDVKMKEKGDIPEGYSVSREKKERFSLILESASTNQTSMYLCASRTSAGELFFGEGSRLTVL.